The TCR beta chain under discussion was sequenced for a study of shared clonotypes between healthy human individuals. Concerning this clone itself: Its antigen remains unknown.

The study's findings and limits: Non-shared clonotypes had lower generation probabilities than those shared by all four donors. About 5% was the fraction of naive CD4 clonotypes found shared across a handful of donors.

Several immunoSEQ 96-well plates shared each subset's DNA, each plate a replicate. Using immunoSEQ multiplex PCR, the repertoire was profiled, and TCRdb retains in-frame clones only, with some absent. The sample lists about 730,000 clones, 72% occurring once. Splitting the CD4+ cells yielded a CD45RA+ naive subset and a CD45RA-negative memory subset. The TCR originated in a woman aged 30 to 39 in good health. Sequencing used memory CD4+ T cells sorted from blood. The subset denotes: CD45RA-negative fraction.

The CDR3 region is CASGGGQGGYGTEAFF. The CDR3 region has the DNA TGTGCCAGCGGGGGTGGGCAGGGGGGTTATGGCACTGAAGCTTTCTTT. This chain links TRBV25-1 with TRBJ1-1; 7 bases are shared with TRBD1. The CDR3 length is 16 residues. Trimming at V came to 8 bases and at J to 4 bases, leaving 16 bases not matched to a gene. Germline assignment: CDR1 MGHDK and CDR2 SYGVNS. Filled out from reference TRBV25-1 and TRBJ1-1, the complete variable domain reads EADIYQTPRYLVIGTGKKITLECSQTMGHDKMYWYQQDPGMELHLIHYSYGVNSTEKGDLSSESTVSRIRTEHFPLTLESARPSHTSQYLCASGGGQGGYGTEAFFGQGTRLTVV.